The TCR beta chain under discussion was sequenced for a study of blood T cell repertoires in COVID-19. The method was immunoSEQ multiplex PCR; TCRdb's version includes in-frame clones alone and lacks a portion of them. Altogether 250,000 to 300,000 clones are present, over 75% being singletons, with the ten largest covering more than 9.5%. The germline gives CDR1 SNHLY, CDR2 FYNNEI. The length of the CDR3 is 13 residues. V lost 4 bases to trimming and J lost 5 bases, with 11 bases between them. The source of this sequence is an older woman with acute or convalescent COVID-19. Sequenced material: peripheral blood. The rearrangement uses TRBV2 and TRBJ2-5; weak D call: TRBD2 (6 bases). The CDR3 DNA sequence: TGTGCCAGCAGTGCGGTTGGGAGGGAGACCCAGTACTTC. Amino acid sequence: CASSAVGRETQYF.